The T cell receptor beta chain described here comes from a study of control samples from healthy donors and cancer patients. Sequenced by immunoSEQ multiplex PCR; TCRdb stores in-frame clones only, minus some. The sample shows around 59,000 clones, roughly 90% of them seen only once. Germline-derived CDR1 and CDR2 are SGHRS and YFSETQ. The CDR3 contains 14 residues. The V gene lost 5 bases and the J gene lost 0 bases, with 12 bases spanning the gap. The J gene is TRBJ2-7, the V gene TRBV5-1, with D maybe TRBD2 (5 bases). The sample was PBMCs. This TCR came from a man aged 35 to 55 with colorectal cancer. CDR3 DNA sequence: TGCGCCAGCAGATCCGGACGGGACTCCTACGAGCAGTACTTC. Translating gives CASRSGRDSYEQYF.